This T cell receptor beta chain is from a study of vaccination and CD4 T cells after COVID-19. Study-level background: It was a median around 100 days after diagnosis, with a range of 35 to 161, that post-COVID samples were drawn. Study-wide points: For convalescent patients, 304 of the 307 vaccine-specific clones analyzed were classified as spike mono-reactive. A nonsignificant rise from roughly 22 to 38 was seen in the median number of SARS-CoV-2-reactive clonotypes.

Comment on this clonotype: Its antigen remains unknown.

The V and J ends lost 5 bases and 4 bases, in that order; junction bases with no gene match: 14. CDR3 length: 16 amino acids. From germline, CDR1 is DFQATT and CDR2 SNEGSKA (reference sequence). Specified treatment: approximately nine-day PBMC culture with coronavirus spike peptide pools or control peptides (ViraFEST assay). ViraFEST enlarged antigen-specific T cell populations with peptide pools and afterwards sequenced TCRs. Cultured CD4+ T cell DNA was sequenced using the Oncomine TCR Beta short-read assay. TCRdb called the PCR reads again in MiXCR, with one record for every CDR3 protein. This table has 12,000 or so distinct CDR3 sequences, under 35% appearing once.

The source material was CD4+ T cells from blood, cultured in vitro, sampled before SARS-CoV-2 vaccination. The receptor was isolated from a human donor who received a COVID-19 vaccine. This chain connects TRBV20-1 to TRBJ2-7, with 10 bases matching TRBD1. CDR3 nucleotide sequence: TGCAGTGCTTCCCACAAACCGGGACAGGGGAGGTACGAGCAGTACTTC. It codes for CSASHKPGQGRYEQYF.